The clone carrying this TCR beta chain was detected a few times. CDR3 length: 16 residues. CDR1 and CDR2 (germline): SGHTA, FQGTGA. Trimming stripped 2 bases from V and 2 bases from J, with 13 bases between. These data are taken from a study of blood T cell repertoires in COVID-19. Study background: The United States, Italy and Spain were the sources of the acute and convalescent COVID-19 samples. PBMCs, B-cell-depleted T cells, or T cells were the source of the cDNA or gDNA that made up the material.

Under the authors' procedure: By means of reference gene primer amplification, nucleated cell counts were estimated. Repertoires were generated with immunoSEQ multiplex PCR, while TCRdb's copy carries only in-frame clones and drops some. V, J and clone size are taken as reported in that table, and D and trimming were inferred from the DNA itself. The sample records under 40,000 clones, more than 70% being singletons. The rearrangement links TRBV7-3 to TRBJ2-1; possibly TRBD2 for D (5 bases). This clonotype originated in a man aged 65 to 85 with active COVID-19. Sequencing used peripheral blood. As DNA, the CDR3 is TGTGCCAGCAGCTTACCCGGAGGAAGCCCCTACAATGAGCAGTTCTTC. The encoded protein is CASSLPGGSPYNEQFF.